This T cell receptor beta chain came from a study of cytomegalovirus exposure and HLA in healthy donors. Study results and limitations: Most CMV-associated TCR beta chains were later found to appear HLA-restricted. According to the study, around 160 TCR beta chains were cytomegalovirus-associated. Later analysis identified about 17,000 TCR beta sequences associated with HLA alleles, using a false discovery rate threshold of 0.05.

The PCR ran on 60 Vbeta and 13 Jbeta primers. Per the original data handling: Some 11 million of the about 80 million unique TCR beta chains counted in a later analysis were shared. Clones were read by immunoSEQ multiplex PCR, and TCRdb kept only the in-frame ones, dropping some. D and trimming come from the DNA, and the V and J calls and clone size come from that table. The data show some 150,000 clones, roughly four fifths seen once. Comment on this clone: Antigen specificity is unknown.

Germline CDR1 reads GTSNPN; CDR2 reads SVGIG (reference sequence). This CDR3 spans 16 amino acids. The V gene end was trimmed by 1 base and the J gene end by 9 bases; junction bases not matched to a gene: 9. J is TRBJ1-6 and V is TRBV30; 10 positions match TRBD1. The sequence derives from a woman aged 45 to 65 in good health and CMV-seronegative. Material: PBMCs. The CDR3 is CAWSDGTGVWVSPLHF. CDR3 coding DNA: TGTGCCTGGAGTGACGGGACAGGGGTATGGGTTTCACCCCTCCACTTT.